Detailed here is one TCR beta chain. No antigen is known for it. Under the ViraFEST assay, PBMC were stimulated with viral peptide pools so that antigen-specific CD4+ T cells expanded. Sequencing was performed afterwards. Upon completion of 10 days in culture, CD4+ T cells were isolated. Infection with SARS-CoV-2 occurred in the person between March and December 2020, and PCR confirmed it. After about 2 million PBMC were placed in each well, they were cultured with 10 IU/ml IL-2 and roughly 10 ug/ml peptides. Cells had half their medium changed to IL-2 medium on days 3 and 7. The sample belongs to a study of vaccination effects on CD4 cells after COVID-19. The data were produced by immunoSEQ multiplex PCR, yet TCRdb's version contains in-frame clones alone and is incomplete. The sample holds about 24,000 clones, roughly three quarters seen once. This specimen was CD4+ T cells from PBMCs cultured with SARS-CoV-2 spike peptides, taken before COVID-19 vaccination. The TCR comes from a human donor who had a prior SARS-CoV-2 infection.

CDR3: CASSLGRNTGELFF. Written as DNA, the CDR3 is TGTGCCAGCAGCTTAGGGCGGAACACCGGGGAGCTGTTTTTT. The chain links TRBV11-3 to TRBJ2-2; D is ambiguous. The V end was cut by 1 base, the J end by 1 base, with 4 bases between. Germline V gene data show CDR1 as SGHNT and CDR2 as YENEEA. The CDR3 runs 14 residues.